The entry that follows covers one TCR beta chain sequence. The sample comes from a study of blood T cell repertoires in COVID-19. Per the germline V gene, CDR1 is SGHRS and CDR2 is YFSETQ. J gave up 0 bases and V 0 bases, and 3 bases lay outside the gene matches. The CDR3 has 15 amino acids. Methods used by the authors: Amplified reference gene primers provided the basis for estimating nucleated cell counts. The data were produced by immunoSEQ multiplex PCR, yet TCRdb's version contains in-frame clones alone and is incomplete. From that table come the V and J calls and clone size; the DNA was used to work out D and trimming. The table shows under 450,000 clones, with about 89% occurring only once.

The sample was peripheral blood. The rearrangement links TRBV5-1 to TRBJ2-7; 7 positions match TRBD2. This sequence originates from a woman between 35 and 50 years old with COVID-19, enrolled during active disease. The CDR3 loop is CASSLVSGTSYEQYF. The CDR3 bases are TGCGCCAGCAGCTTGGTGAGCGGGACCTCCTACGAGCAGTACTTC.